What follows are 11 T cell receptor beta chains derived from one specimen sequenced in a study of T cells in Graves' hyperthyroidism and ophthalmopathy. Amplified regions were TCR beta CDR3 sequences from RNA transcripts. First-round RT-PCR of the TCR CDR3 relied on the HTBI primer set. MiXCR was run by TCRdb on the multiplex PCR reads, yielding one entry per CDR3 protein. The data hold about 420,000 distinct CDR3 sequences, with roughly 14% observed a single time. Input material: blood. These receptor sequences come from a woman aged 18-29 years with Graves' hyperthyroidism.

In this sample, this clonotype turned up many times. The gene calls are TRBV3-1 and TRBJ2-1; 11 nucleotides line up with TRBD2. The CDR3 length is 16 residues. CDR1 and CDR2 from the germline V gene are LGHDT and YNNKEL (reference sequence). The V segment lost 2 bases and the J segment 4 bases; nucleotides outside the gene matches: 4. The CDR3 region has the DNA TGTGCCAGCAGCCAAATTAGCGGGGGGGTATACAATGAGCAGTTCTTC. Amino acid sequence: CASSQISGGVYNEQFF.

This clonotype occurred many times. The chain couples TRBV20-1 to TRBJ2-7; the match to TRBD1 covers 10 bases. The CDR3 runs to 13 residues. CDR1 and CDR2 from the germline V gene are DFQATT and SNEGSKA (reference sequence). Trimming removed 6 bases from V and 3 bases from J; junction bases left unmatched: 5. CDR3 region: CSARDRGVYEQYF. DNA for the CDR3: TGCAGTGCCCGGGACAGGGGAGTCTACGAGCAGTACTTC.

The chain is built from TRBV7-2 and TRBJ2-2, with D perhaps matching TRBD2 (7 bases). Trimming shortened V by 3 bases and J by 4 bases, and 15 bases separated the two germline ends. Germline lookup yields CDR1 SGHTA and CDR2 FQGNSA. This CDR3 region has 16 residues. CDR3 loop: CASSFSAGALTGELFF. The CDR3 nucleotides are TGTGCCAGCAGCTTTAGTGCGGGGGCTCTCACCGGGGAGCTGTTTTTT. The full variable domain, with the rest looked up from reference TRBV7-2 and TRBJ2-2, is GAGVSQSPSNKVTEKGKDVELRCDPISGHTALYWYRQSLGQGLEFLIYFQGNSAPDKSGLPSDRFSAERTGGSVSTLTIQRTQQEDSAVYLCASSFSAGALTGELFFGEGSRLTVL.

This clonotype has ten or more counts. The J gene is TRBJ2-3, the V gene TRBV4-3; possibly TRBD1 or TRBD2 for D (5 bases each). V dropped 3 bases and J dropped 1 base, with 14 bases sitting between them. Germline lookup yields CDR1 LGHNA and CDR2 YSLEER. This CDR3 is 16 amino acids long. Here the CDR3 reads CASSHLSVGGTDTQYF. Written as DNA, the CDR3 is TGCGCCAGCAGCCACCTTTCCGTGGGGGGCACAGATACGCAGTATTTT.

This clonotype was recorded many times. The rearrangement links TRBV18 to TRBJ2-2, with TRBD2 matching over 7 bases. V dropped 3 bases and J dropped 2; count of bases not matched to a gene: 6. The CDR3 has 16 residues. From germline, CDR1 is KGHSH and CDR2 LQKENI. The CDR3 nucleotides read TGTGCCAGCTCACCCGCTGGGACTACCAACACCGGGGAGCTGTTTTTT. Residues: CASSPAGTTNTGELFF.

This clonotype appeared many times. The chain combines TRBV12-3 or TRBV12-4 with TRBJ2-5, with D perhaps TRBD2 (8 bases). Trimming left V 5 bases short and J 3 bases short, with 19 bases between. The CDR3 extends over 16 amino acids. CDR3 residues: CASSRQGVAGKETQYF. CDR3 coding DNA: TGTGCCAGCAGTCGACAGGGAGTAGCGGGAAAAGAGACCCAGTACTTC.

This sequence joins TRBV7-2 and TRBJ2-7, with 9 nucleotides matching TRBD2. The CDR3 consists of 16 residues. V trimming: 9 bases; J trimming: 2 bases; junction bases outside the gene matches: 14. Germline V gives CDR1 SGHTA, CDR2 FQGNSA. The CDR3 DNA sequence: TGTGCCAGTAGTATCCTGACTAGCGGAGGTACCTACGAGCAGTACTTC. It codes for CASSILTSGGTYEQYF.

This clonotype occurred many times. This chain uses TRBV3-1 with TRBJ1-6; D is ambiguous. CDR1 is LGHDT, CDR2 YNNKEL, per germline (reference sequence). Trimming left V 7 bases short and J 0 bases short, with 13 bases between. The CDR3 consists of 16 residues. CDR3 sequence: CASTLRSSSYNSPLHF. The CDR3 DNA sequence: TGTGCCAGCACACTAAGGTCTAGCTCCTATAATTCACCCCTCCACTTT.

This clonotype was seen more than once but under ten times. The chain recombines TRBV25-1 with TRBJ2-2; 11 bases map to TRBD2. The CDR3 is made up of 17 amino acids. Germline V gene data show CDR1 as MGHDK and CDR2 as SYGVNS. V lost 1 base and J lost 5; bases outside the gene matches: 6. CDR3 coding DNA: TGTGCCAGCAGTGAATGGTTACTAGCGGGAGTAACCGGGGAGCTGTTTTTT. Amino acids: CASSEWLLAGVTGELFF.

This clonotype was seen repeatedly, ten times or more. The V gene is TRBV9, the J gene TRBJ1-1, with D uncertain. The germline V gene encodes CDR1 SGDLS and CDR2 YYNGEE. Trimming stripped 0 bases from V and 4 bases from J, with 10 bases between. The CDR3 is 14 amino acids. CDR3 bases: TGTGCCAGCAGCGTAGAGTGGGGTGGCACTGAAGCTTTCTTT. Encoded protein: CASSVEWGGTEAFF. Supplemented by reference TRBV9 and TRBJ1-1, the full variable domain reads DSGVTQTPKHLITATGQRVTLRCSPRSGDLSVYWYQQSLDQGLQFLIQYYNGEERAKGNILERFSAQQFPDLHSELNLSSLELGDSALYFCASSVEWGGTEAFFGQGTRLTVV.

This clonotype appeared a few times. V gene TRBV6-1 combines with J gene TRBJ1-1; D call uncertain. This CDR3 comprises 11 residues. Trimming pared 7 bases from V and 5 bases from J, leaving 8 bases between. Germline V gene data show CDR1 as MNHNS and CDR2 as SASEGT. The CDR3 is CASTSLTEAFF. DNA for the CDR3: TGTGCCAGCACCTCCTTAACTGAAGCTTTCTTT.